The rows below give T cell receptor beta chains drawn from one sample of a study of cytomegalovirus exposure and HLA in healthy donors. The assay was immunoSEQ multiplex PCR, and TCRdb's table has in-frame clones only and misses some. The sample yields 200,000 to 250,000 clones, about 80% seen once. The source material was PBMCs. These receptors were taken from a middle-aged woman in good health and CMV-seronegative. Each CDR3 is given with its conserved first and last residue. The order of the fields is J gene, clone size, V gene, D gene, CDR3 DNA, CDR3 protein. The D gene is left open where the match is weak. For some rows the clone size is stated as once, few or many, or as a class when expanded; others skip it.

TRBJ2-7 | - | TRBV5-1 | - | TGCGCCAGCAGCCCGGATGGAGGGACCTACGAGCAGTACTTC | CASSPDGGTYEQYF
TRBJ2-1 | - | TRBV5-1 | TRBD1 | TGCGCCAGCAGCTTGCTGGGACAGGGCCTAATTGAGCAGTTCTTC | CASSLLGQGLIEQFF
TRBJ1-2 | - | TRBV6-5 | - | TGTGCCAGCACCAACGCGGGGGTACAGGGTTGGGGCTACACCTTC | CASTNAGVQGWGYTF
TRBJ2-5 | - | TRBV5-6 | TRBD2 | TGTGCCAGCAGCTCGTGGGGGGGAGAGACCCAGTACTTC | CASSSWGGETQYF
TRBJ1-6 | few | TRBV5-1 | - | TGCGCCAGCAGCTTAAGTCCCGGGGGGACTTCACCCCTCCACTTT | CASSLSPGGTSPLHF
TRBJ1-3 | few | TRBV5-6 | - | TGTGCCAGCAGCTTGACGGTGGGAAACACCATATATTTT | CASSLTVGNTIYF
TRBJ1-5 | - | TRBV7-2 | - | TGTGCCAGCAGCTACTCCATTTATAGCAATCAGCCCCAGCATTTT | CASSYSIYSNQPQHF
TRBJ1-1 | - | TRBV7-9 | TRBD1 | TGTGCCAGCAGCCGAACCCGACAGGGCCCGTCATTGAACACTGAAGCTTTCTTT | CASSRTRQGPSLNTEAFF
TRBJ2-7 | - | TRBV29-1 | - | TGCAGCGTTGTTACTAGTCTCTACGAGCAGTACTTC | CSVVTSLYEQYF
TRBJ1-4 | once | TRBV9 | TRBD1 | TGTGCCAGCAGCGGCCAGGGGGCCCAGGGACTGTTTTTT | CASSGQGAQGLFF
TRBJ1-1 | - | TRBV9 | - | TGTGCCAGCAGCGTAGGGCGGGTGTCACCAGGGGACACTGAAGCTTTCTTT | CASSVGRVSPGDTEAFF
TRBJ2-7 | - | TRBV27 | TRBD1 | TGTGCCAGCAGCCCGATAGGGGGCCTGGACGGAGACGAGCAGTACTTC | CASSPIGGLDGDEQYF
TRBJ2-7 | - | TRBV10-2 | TRBD1 | TGCGCCAGCTCCCGAGGAGGACAGGGGGCCTACGAGCAGTACTTC | CASSRGGQGAYEQYF
TRBJ1-6 | - | TRBV7-8 | TRBD1 | TGTGCCAGCACTGGGACAGGATCCCGTTCACCCCTCCACTTT | CASTGTGSRSPLHF
TRBJ1-1 | - | TRBV10-3 | TRBD1 | TGTGCCATCAACCAGGGGGCGAACACTGAAGCTTTCTTT | CAINQGANTEAFF
TRBJ1-6 | - | TRBV11-2 | TRBD1 | TGTGCCAGCAGCAAACAGACAGGGAGGATTTCACCCCTCCACTTT | CASSKQTGRISPLHF
TRBJ1-6 | - | TRBV14 | - | TGTGCCAGCAGCCAAACAGCACCCCTCTCCTATAATTCACCCCTCCACTTT | CASSQTAPLSYNSPLHF
TRBJ2-2 | - | TRBV5-1 | - | TGCGCCAGCAGCTTGTTAGAAACCGGGGAGCTGTTTTTT | CASSLLETGELFF
TRBJ2-7 | - | TRBV9 | TRBD2 | TGTGCCAGCAGCGGGCTAGCGGGGGATGGGGAGCAGTACTTC | CASSGLAGDGEQYF
TRBJ2-1 | once | TRBV10-3 | - | TGTGCCATCAGTGCCGGGGGGGACAGCGAGTTCTTC | CAISAGGDSEFF
TRBJ2-1 | once | TRBV6-1 | TRBD1 | TGTGCCAGCAGTGAACCCACCGGGACAGCTCTCTACAATGAGCAGTTCTTC | CASSEPTGTALYNEQFF
TRBJ2-5 | - | TRBV5-1 | TRBD2 | TGCGCCAGCAGCTTGGTAGCGGGGGGTTCAGAGACCCAGTACTTC | CASSLVAGGSETQYF
TRBJ1-2 | - | TRBV4-1 | - | TGCGCCAGCAGCCAAGTTGTTACGACAATCACCTTC | CASSQVVTTITF
TRBJ1-2 | - | TRBV7-3 | - | TGTGCCAGCAGCTTAGGGACTAGATCGGGAGGCTACACCTTC | CASSLGTRSGGYTF
TRBJ1-2 | - | TRBV6-4 | TRBD1 | TGTGCCAGCACCCCACTGACAGGGCATAGGGATAACTATGGCTACACCTTC | CASTPLTGHRDNYGYTF
TRBJ2-4 | - | TRBV9 | TRBD1 | TGTGCCAGCAGCGCAGTCGGGACAGGGAACACCAAAAACATTCAGTACTTC | CASSAVGTGNTKNIQYF
TRBJ1-1 | few | TRBV6-6 | - | TGTGCCAGCAGTTACCTCGTAGACACTGAAGCTTTCTTT | CASSYLVDTEAFF
TRBJ2-5 | once | TRBV15 | TRBD2 | TGTGCCACCAGCAGAGGGGGACTAGCGGGGGGGCTTGGAGAGACCCAGTACTTC | CATSRGGLAGGLGETQYF
TRBJ2-7 | - | TRBV7-2 | - | TGTGCCAGCAGCTTAGGGGGGCGGCCCTCTACAAGAGGGTACTTC | CASSLGGRPSTRGYF
TRBJ2-1 | - | TRBV18 | TRBD2 | TGTGCCAGCTCGAACCCGACTAGCGGGTCCTACAATGAGCAGTTCTTC | CASSNPTSGSYNEQFF
TRBJ2-3 | once | TRBV5-4 | - | TGTGCCAGCAGCTTGGCCGTTCGGTTCACAGATACGCAGTATTTT | CASSLAVRFTDTQYF
TRBJ2-7 | - | TRBV9 | TRBD2 | TGTGCCAGCAGCAAGGGACTAGCGGGGGCCTACGAGCAGTACTTC | CASSKGLAGAYEQYF
TRBJ1-2 | - | TRBV11-2 | TRBD1 | TGTGCCAGCAGCCCCGGACAGGGTGGCTACACCTTC | CASSPGQGGYTF
TRBJ2-1 | few | TRBV7-8 | TRBD1 | TGTGCCAGCAGCCTTGACAGGGACAATGAGCAGTTCTTC | CASSLDRDNEQFF
TRBJ1-4 | - | TRBV18 | TRBD1 | TGTGCCAGCTCACCCCGGGACAGGGATGAAAAACTGTTTTTT | CASSPRDRDEKLFF
TRBJ2-1 | - | TRBV7-8 | TRBD2 | TGTGCCAGCAGCTTAGTGATAGCGGGGAGGGATGAGCAGTTCTTC | CASSLVIAGRDEQFF
TRBJ2-7 | - | TRBV4-2 | TRBD2 | TGTGCCAGCAGCCAAGATCGGGGGGGGGCCTCCGAGCAGTACTTC | CASSQDRGGASEQYF
TRBJ2-2 | - | TRBV9 | - | TGTGCCAGCAGCGTAGCTACGAGTAGCGGTACCGGGGAGCTGTTTTTT | CASSVATSSGTGELFF
TRBJ2-6 | - | TRBV25-1 | TRBD2 | TGTGCCAGCAAGGGGGCTAGCGGGGTCACTGGGGCCAACGTCCTGACTTTC | CASKGASGVTGANVLTF
TRBJ1-2 | once | TRBV7-9 | TRBD1 | TGTGCCAGCAGCCCTCACGGGACAGAAAGAAATGGCTACACCTTC | CASSPHGTERNGYTF